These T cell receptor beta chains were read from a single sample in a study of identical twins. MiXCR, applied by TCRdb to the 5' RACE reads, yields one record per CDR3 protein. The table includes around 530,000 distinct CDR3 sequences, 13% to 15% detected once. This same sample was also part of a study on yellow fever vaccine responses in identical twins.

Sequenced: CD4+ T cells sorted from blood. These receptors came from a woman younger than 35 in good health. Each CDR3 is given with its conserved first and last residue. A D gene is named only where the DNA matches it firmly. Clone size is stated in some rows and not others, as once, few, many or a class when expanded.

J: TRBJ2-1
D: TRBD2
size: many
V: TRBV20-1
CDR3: CSAWGGGSNEQFF
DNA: TGCAGCGCGTGGGGGGGGGGTTCCAATGAGCAGTTCTTC

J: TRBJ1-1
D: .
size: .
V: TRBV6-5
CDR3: CASRYGQSTEAFF
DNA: TGTGCCAGCAGATACGGACAGTCCACTGAAGCTTTCTTT

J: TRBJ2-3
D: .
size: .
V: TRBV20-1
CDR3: CSATLDPGTDTQYF
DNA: TGCAGTGCTACCTTGGATCCTGGCACAGATACGCAGTATTTT

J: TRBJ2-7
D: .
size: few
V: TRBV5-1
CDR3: CASSPIKGGSYEQYF
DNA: TGCGCCAGCAGCCCCATTAAGGGGGGGTCCTACGAGCAGTACTTC

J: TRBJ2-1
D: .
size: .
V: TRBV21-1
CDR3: CASSPGQVRNNEQFF
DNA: TGTGCCAGCAGTCCCGGGCAGGTGAGGAACAATGAGCAGTTCTTC

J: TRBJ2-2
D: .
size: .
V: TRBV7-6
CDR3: CASSSRGPHPTGELFF
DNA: TGTGCCAGCAGCAGTAGAGGGCCTCACCCAACCGGGGAGCTGTTTTTT

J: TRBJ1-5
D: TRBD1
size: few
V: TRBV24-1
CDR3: CATSDGNRGSNQPQHF
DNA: TGTGCCACCAGTGATGGGAACAGGGGCAGCAATCAGCCCCAGCATTTT

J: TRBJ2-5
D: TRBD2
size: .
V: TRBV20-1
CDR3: CSARDLAGGTETQYF
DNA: TGCAGTGCTAGAGATCTAGCGGGGGGAACAGAGACCCAGTACTTC

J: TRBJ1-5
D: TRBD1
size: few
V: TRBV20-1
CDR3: CSAVQGVNQPQHF
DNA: TGCAGTGCTGTACAGGGGGTCAATCAGCCCCAGCATTTT

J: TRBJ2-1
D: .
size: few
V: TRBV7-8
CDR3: CASIASVRNEQFF
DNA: TGTGCCAGCATCGCGAGCGTCCGGAATGAGCAGTTCTTC

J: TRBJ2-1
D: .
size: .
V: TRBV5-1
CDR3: CASSLETGSYNEQFF
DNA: TGCGCCAGCAGCTTGGAGACAGGCTCCTACAATGAGCAGTTCTTC

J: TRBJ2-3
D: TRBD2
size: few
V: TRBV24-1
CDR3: CATSDFAGGTDTQYF
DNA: TGTGCCACCAGTGATTTTGCGGGAGGCACAGATACGCAGTATTTT

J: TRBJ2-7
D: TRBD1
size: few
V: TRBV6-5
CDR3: CASSYSGTVASEQYF
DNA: TGTGCCAGCAGTTACTCCGGGACAGTGGCCTCCGAGCAGTACTTC

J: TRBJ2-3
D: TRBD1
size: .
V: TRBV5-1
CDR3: CASRRTGEGLTDTQYF
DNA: TGCGCCAGCAGGCGGACAGGGGAGGGCTTGACAGATACGCAGTATTTT

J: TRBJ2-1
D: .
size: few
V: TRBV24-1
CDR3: CATSRRASYNEQFF
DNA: TGTGCCACCAGTAGGCGGGCCTCCTACAATGAGCAGTTCTTC

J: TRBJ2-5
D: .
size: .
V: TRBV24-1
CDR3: CATSDGAMVQETQYF
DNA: TGTGCCACCAGTGACGGAGCTATGGTTCAAGAGACCCAGTACTTC

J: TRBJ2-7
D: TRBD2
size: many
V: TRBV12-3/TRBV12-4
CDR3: CASSLPTSGGLYEQYF
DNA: TGTGCCAGCAGTTTACCGACTAGCGGGGGGCTCTACGAGCAGTACTTC

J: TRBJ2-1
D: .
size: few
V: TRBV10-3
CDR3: CASQEGNEQFF
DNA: TGTGCCTCGCAGGAGGGGAATGAGCAGTTCTTC

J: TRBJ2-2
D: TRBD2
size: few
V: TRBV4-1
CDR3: CASSQVLAGVVSTGELFF
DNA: TGCGCCAGCAGCCAAGTCCTAGCGGGAGTGGTGAGCACCGGGGAGCTGTTTTTT

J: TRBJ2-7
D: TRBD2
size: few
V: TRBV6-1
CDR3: CASTHRTSGRAGTYEQYF
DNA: TGTGCCAGCACCCACCGGACTAGCGGGAGAGCCGGAACCTACGAGCAGTACTTC

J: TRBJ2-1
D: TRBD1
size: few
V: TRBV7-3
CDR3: CASSLKGASYNEQFF
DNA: TGTGCCAGCAGCTTAAAGGGGGCTAGTTACAATGAGCAGTTCTTC

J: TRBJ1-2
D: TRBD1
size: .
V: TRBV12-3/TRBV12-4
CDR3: CASSLRDRGTNGYTF
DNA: TGTGCCAGCAGTCTCCGGGACAGGGGGACGAATGGCTACACCTTC

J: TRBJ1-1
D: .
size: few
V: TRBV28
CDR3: CASSPPVTEAFF
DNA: TGTGCCAGCAGCCCTCCGGTTACTGAAGCTTTCTTT

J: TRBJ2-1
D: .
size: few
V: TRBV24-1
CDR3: CATSDPESDNEQFF
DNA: TGTGCCACCAGTGACCCAGAGTCTGACAATGAGCAGTTCTTC

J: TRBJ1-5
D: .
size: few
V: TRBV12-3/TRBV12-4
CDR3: CASKQGGNQPQHF
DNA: TGTGCCAGCAAGCAGGGAGGGAATCAGCCCCAGCATTTT

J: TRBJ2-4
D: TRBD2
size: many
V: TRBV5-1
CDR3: CASSLVPSGRALFGNIQYF
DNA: TGCGCCAGCAGCTTGGTGCCTAGCGGGAGGGCCTTGTTTGGAAACATTCAGTACTTC

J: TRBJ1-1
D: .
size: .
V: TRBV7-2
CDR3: CASSLVKGVTEAFF
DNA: TGTGCCAGCAGCTTAGTAAAGGGGGTCACTGAAGCTTTCTTT

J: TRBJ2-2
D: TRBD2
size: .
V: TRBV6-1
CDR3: CASSRSTGTSGYTGELFF
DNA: TGTGCCAGCAGTCGCTCAACCGGGACTAGCGGTTACACCGGGGAGCTGTTTTTT

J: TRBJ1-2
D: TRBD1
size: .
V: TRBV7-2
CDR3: CASSTRDRNYGYTF
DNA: TGTGCCAGCAGCACCCGGGACAGAAACTATGGCTACACCTTC

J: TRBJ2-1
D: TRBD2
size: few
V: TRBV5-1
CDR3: CASSPTSGTNEQFF
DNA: TGCGCCAGCAGCCCGACTAGCGGGACCAATGAGCAGTTCTTC